The TCR beta chain described here comes from a study of Graves' ophthalmopathy and Graves' hyperthyroidism. General study findings and limits: A model built from 13 signatures distinguished ophthalmopathy from stable hyperthyroidism with around 91% sensitivity and about 81% specificity.

Scientists amplified the TCR beta CDR3 regions from RNA transcripts. A first-round RT-PCR used HTBI primers, followed by a second-round multiplex PCR. TCRdb independently ran MiXCR on the multiplex PCR reads; one entry per CDR3 protein. This repertoire shows under 400,000 distinct CDR3 sequences, 15% to 20% found once; its top ten account for roughly an eighth. With 8 bases removed from V and 4 bases from J, the gap between germline ends came to 17 bases. This CDR3 comprises 15 residues. From germline, CDR1 is MDHEN and CDR2 SYDVKM. Only one count was recorded for this clonotype. Its cognate antigen is unknown.

Specimen: peripheral blood. The clonotype was recovered from an adult man with Graves' ophthalmopathy. V and J are TRBV28 and TRBJ2-2; D unresolved. CDR3 coding DNA: TGTGCCAGCTCCCCTTTGGGATACCCCACCGGGGAGCTGTTTTTT. The encoded protein is CASSPLGYPTGELFF.